This TCR beta chain was obtained from a study of neoadjuvant nivolumab and ipilimumab in lung cancer. The V end lost 4 bases, the J end lost 0 bases, and 9 bases lay between the germline ends. CDR1 SEHNR and CDR2 FQNEAQ come from the germline V gene (reference sequence). The CDR3 has 15 residues. Measured with immunoSEQ multiplex PCR; TCRdb has only the in-frame clones, and not every one. The sample includes about 25,000 clones, approximately 85% of them seen just once. Notes on the study in general: TCR richness and clonality were higher in tumors than adjacent uninvolved lung.

This clone appeared once. Its matching antigen is unknown. J is TRBJ1-4 and V is TRBV7-9; no reliable D call. This receptor was taken from an adult with non-small cell lung cancer. The source material was tumor tissue, sampled after neoadjuvant nivolumab, alone or with ipilimumab, at or shortly before surgery. The CDR3 sequence is CASSSDGATNEKLFF. CDR3 in DNA: TGTGCCAGCAGCTCAGACGGGGCAACTAATGAAAAACTGTTTTTT.